The next 16 T cell receptor beta chains were all read from a single sample in a study of T cells in Graves' hyperthyroidism and ophthalmopathy. It was RNA transcripts that yielded the amplified TCR beta CDR3 regions. The TCR CDR3 was amplified in a first-round RT-PCR using the HTBI primer set. TCRdb recomputed calls from the multiplex PCR reads with MiXCR, one row per CDR3 protein. This table has approximately 370,000 distinct CDR3 sequences, 17% appearing once. Source material: blood. The receptors stem from a woman aged 25 to 39 with Graves' hyperthyroidism that later progressed to Graves' ophthalmopathy.

This clonotype was detected ten times or more. The CDR3 loop is CASSLSQEYRVETQYF. The CDR3 bases are TGTGCCAGCAGTTTATCCCAAGAGTATAGGGTAGAGACCCAGTACTTC. The rearrangement joins TRBV27 to TRBJ2-5, with D uncertain. V was clipped by 0 bases and J by 4 bases, with 15 bases between them. Germline loops: CDR1 MNHEY, CDR2 SMNVEV (reference sequence). This CDR3 has 16 residues.

This clonotype has at least ten counts. The rearrangement joins TRBV12-3 or TRBV12-4 to TRBJ2-7; no clear D. Trimming shortened V by 3 bases and J by 1 base, and 7 bases separated the two germline ends. The CDR3 extends over 13 amino acids. The CDR3 loop is CASSFTVSYEQYF. CDR3 DNA sequence: TGTGCCAGCAGTTTTACAGTGTCCTACGAGCAGTACTTC.

This clonotype was recorded many times. The gene calls are TRBV20-1 and TRBJ1-2; 7 positions agree with TRBD1. The J segment lost 8 bases and the V segment lost 2 bases, leaving 8 bases of the junction unmatched. The CDR3 totals 13 residues. Germline V gives CDR1 DFQATT, CDR2 SNEGSKA (reference sequence). CDR3 in DNA: TGCAGTGCTAGACCGCCAACAGGGGTGGGCTACACCTTC. Translation gives CSARPPTGVGYTF.

There are many counts of this clonotype. The chain has TRBV14 and TRBJ2-7, with 9 bases matching TRBD2. The trim removed 1 base at V and 4 bases at J, leaving 5 bases unmatched. The length of the CDR3 is 15 residues. CDR1 is SGHDN and CDR2 is FVKESK in the germline V gene. The CDR3 protein is CASSQASGDGYEQYF. CDR3 coding DNA: TGTGCCAGCAGCCAAGCTAGCGGGGACGGTTACGAGCAGTACTTC. The variable domain in full, with the rest retrieved from reference TRBV14 and TRBJ2-7, is EAGVTQFPSHSVIEKGQTVTLRCDPISGHDNLYWYRRVMGKEIKFLLHFVKESKQDESGMPNNRFLAERTGGTYSTLKVQPAELEDSGVYFCASSQASGDGYEQYFGPGTRLTVT.

This clonotype occurred many times. V gene TRBV28 combines with J gene TRBJ1-5, with 10 bases identical to TRBD1. The CDR3 totals 17 residues. CDR1 is MDHEN, CDR2 SYDVKM, per germline. Losses at the gene ends were 4 bases for V and 4 bases for J; bases not matched to a gene: 10. CDR3 nucleotides: TGTGCCAGCAGTTCCCCAGGGGGACAGGGGTATAATCAGCCCCAGCATTTT. As protein: CASSSPGGQGYNQPQHF. The full variable domain, with the rest looked up from reference TRBV28 and TRBJ1-5, is DVKVTQSSRYLVKRTGEKVFLECVQDMDHENMFWYRQDPGLGLRLIYFSYDVKMKEKGDIPEGYSVSREKKERFSLILESASTNQTSMYLCASSSPGGQGYNQPQHFGDGTRLSIL.

This clonotype was recorded many times. The genes are TRBV6-1 and TRBJ2-1; D is possibly TRBD1 (6 bases). Germline V gene sequence: CDR1 MNHNS, CDR2 SASEGT. The length of the CDR3 is 14 residues. V lost 6 bases, J lost 9 bases, and 18 bases lay in between. The CDR3 is CASSSGQQGSEQFF. In nucleotides, the CDR3 is TGTGCCAGCAGCAGTGGTCAACAGGGCAGTGAGCAGTTCTTC.

This rearrangement joins TRBV5-5 to TRBJ2-7, with D possibly TRBD1 on 5 matching bases. Trimming stripped 0 bases from V and 3 bases from J, with 13 bases between. Germline V lookup: CDR1 SGHKS, CDR2 YYEKEE (reference sequence). The CDR3 length is 15 residues. CDR3 loop: CASSLEGSPLYEQYF. CDR3 DNA: TGTGCCAGCAGCTTGGAGGGGTCACCACTCTACGAGCAGTACTTC.

This clonotype has only one observation. The gene calls are TRBV19 and TRBJ2-1; D is ambiguous. The V gene's germline CDR1 is LNHDA and CDR2 SQIVND (reference sequence). V dropped 1 base and J dropped 10 bases, with 5 bases sitting between them. The length of the CDR3 is 11 residues. As DNA, the CDR3 is TGTGCCAGTAGTATAGGAGGAGAGCAGTTCTTC. This sequence encodes CASSIGGEQFF.

This clonotype showed up many times. The chain is built from TRBV6-1 and TRBJ1-4; tentative D call: TRBD1 (5 bases). Germline V gene sequence: CDR1 MNHNS, CDR2 SASEGT. The CDR3 covers 15 residues. Trimming took 5 bases from V and 0 from J, leaving 10 bases between them. The CDR3 loop is CASSKTVATNEKLFF. Here the CDR3 DNA reads TGTGCCAGCAGTAAGACAGTCGCAACTAATGAAAAACTGTTTTTT.

This clonotype showed up just a few times. The J gene is TRBJ1-5, the V gene TRBV27; the D is unclear. The germline V and J ends were trimmed by 3 bases and 7 bases, with 13 bases remaining between them. CDR1 MNHEY and CDR2 SMNVEV come from the germline V gene (reference sequence). This CDR3 has 14 residues. The CDR3, as DNA: TGTGCCAGCAGTTTTCGTCGAACCGGGCAGCCCCAGCATTTT. It is translated as CASSFRRTGQPQHF.

This clonotype appeared many times. The V and J genes are TRBV4-1 and TRBJ1-6, with D perhaps TRBD1 (6 bases). The V end lost 4 bases, the J end lost 8 bases, and 9 bases lay between the germline ends. Germline CDR1 MGHRA, CDR2 YSYEKL. The CDR3 is made up of 13 amino acids. The CDR3 spells CASSLRQDSPLHF. In DNA form, the CDR3 reads TGCGCCAGCAGCCTGCGACAGGATTCACCCCTCCACTTT.

This clonotype was observed many times. The chain joins TRBV2 to TRBJ2-1, with unresolved D. V was clipped by 3 bases and J by 1 base, with 7 bases between them. This CDR3 has 14 residues. Germline assignment: CDR1 SNHLY and CDR2 FYNNEI. The CDR3 coding sequence is TGTGCCAGCAGTGACGAGCGTTCCTACAATGAGCAGTTCTTC. It translates to CASSDERSYNEQFF. Based on the CDR3 plus reference TRBV2 and TRBJ2-1, the full variable domain is EPEVTQTPSHQVTQMGQEVILRCVPISNHLYFYWYRQILGQKVEFLVSFYNNEISEKSEIFDDQFSVERPDGSNFTLKIRSTKLEDSAMYFCASSDERSYNEQFFGPGTRLTVL.

In its sample, this clonotype was seen many times. This chain uses TRBV2 with TRBJ2-7; D possibly matches TRBD1 or TRBD2 (5 bases each). The germline gives CDR1 SNHLY, CDR2 FYNNEI. This CDR3 is 15 amino acids long. The V end was cut by 0 bases, the J end by 2 bases, with 11 bases between. CDR3: CASSEARGRTYEQYF. CDR3 nucleotides: TGTGCCAGCAGTGAAGCGAGGGGCCGGACCTACGAGCAGTACTTC.

This clonotype was counted ten times or more. The chain's CDR3 is CASSLDPESSNQPQHF. CDR3 DNA sequence: TGTGCCAGCAGCTTGGATCCCGAATCAAGCAATCAGCCCCAGCATTTT. The V and J genes are TRBV5-5 and TRBJ1-5; no clear D gene. V shed 0 bases and J shed 1 base, with 11 bases lying between them. Germline loops: CDR1 SGHKS, CDR2 YYEKEE (reference sequence). The CDR3 covers 16 residues.

In this sample, this clonotype turned up many times. The chain couples TRBV6-1 to TRBJ2-7, with 9 bases identical to TRBD1. With V trimmed by 4 bases and J by 4 bases, 8 bases remained unmatched. The CDR3 covers 15 residues. Germline V gives CDR1 MNHNS, CDR2 SASEGT. CDR3 loop: CASSATGTGFYEQYF. In DNA form, the CDR3 reads TGTGCCAGCAGTGCAACCGGGACAGGGTTTTACGAGCAGTACTTC.

This clonotype has ten or more counts. V is TRBV12-3 or TRBV12-4 and J is TRBJ2-1, with D perhaps TRBD2 (5 bases). This CDR3 region has 16 residues. V was cut by 4 bases and J by 0 bases, with 13 bases left in between. DNA for the CDR3: TGTGCCAGCAGTTACCTAGAAGCGGTCTCCTACAATGAGCAGTTCTTC. Translation gives CASSYLEAVSYNEQFF.